This note documents a single TCR beta chain sequence. Its antigen is still unknown. Whoever was chosen for sequencing had shown CD8+CD57+ cell expansion by flow cytometry. Patients, without exception, had severe acquired aplastic anemia. All patients were therapy-naive when blood was sampled. TCR beta VDJ and CDR3 were profiled, and genomic DNA was the template. TCRdb analysed the reads with MiXCR anew, one entry per CDR3 protein. The sample carries roughly 180,000 distinct CDR3 sequences, 48% recorded once. Trimming cost V 5 bases and J 7 bases, with 18 bases left between them. The germline gives CDR1 SGHTA, CDR2 FQGNSA. This CDR3 is built from 15 residues. These data originate in a study of CD8+CD57+ T cells in acquired aplastic anemia. Study context: Sorting CD4+ and CD8+ cells gave DNA averaging about 3.2 ug.

Whole-study results and caveats: Shared by patients and controls, just under 30 CD8+ CDR3s were abundant in patients.

The sample taken for sequencing was sorted CD4+, CD8+, or CD8+CD57+ T cells (not recorded which) from PBMCs. The clonotype comes from a human donor with aplastic anemia. The chain couples TRBV7-2 to TRBJ1-5, with D hard to call. CDR3 in DNA: TGTGCCAGCAGCCAAGATTTGGAAGTCAGCCAGCCCCAGCATTTT. Residues: CASSQDLEVSQPQHF. Based on the CDR3 plus reference TRBV7-2 and TRBJ1-5, the full variable domain is GAGVSQSPSNKVTEKGKDVELRCDPISGHTALYWYRQSLGQGLEFLIYFQGNSAPDKSGLPSDRFSAERTGGSVSTLTIQRTQQEDSAVYLCASSQDLEVSQPQHFGDGTRLSIL.